The 28 T cell receptor beta chains below were found in one sample sequenced in a study of blood T cell repertoires in COVID-19. Profiled with immunoSEQ multiplex PCR; TCRdb holds only in-frame clones, not every one. Of approximately 170,000 clones in the sample, under 80% were seen once. Sequencing input: peripheral blood. The receptors originated from an elderly woman with acute or convalescent COVID-19.

Here the CDR3 reads CSVASGYQPQHF. In DNA form, the CDR3 reads TGCAGCGTAGCGAGTGGGTATCAGCCCCAGCATTTT. The chain combines TRBV29-1 with TRBJ1-5; D remains ambiguous. Looked up from germline, CDR1 is SQVTM and CDR2 is ANQGSEA. The CDR3 runs to 12 residues. Trimming shortened V by 6 bases and J by 5 bases, and 11 bases separated the two germline ends. Together with reference TRBV29-1 and TRBJ1-5, the CDR3 gives the full variable domain: SAVISQKPSRDICQRGTSLTIQCQVDSQVTMMFWYRQQPGQSLTLIATANQGSEATYESGFVIDKFPISRPNLTFSTLTVSNMSPEDSSIYLCSVASGYQPQHFGDGTRLSIL.

Only a few counts were recorded for this clone. The CDR3: CATQKNTGELFF. The CDR3 DNA sequence: TGTGCCACCCAAAAAAACACCGGGGAGCTGTTTTTT. The rearrangement joins TRBV27 to TRBJ2-2; D gene unclear. CDR3 length: 12 residues. Trimming took 10 bases from V and 2 from J, leaving 8 bases between them. Germline V gene data show CDR1 as MNHEY and CDR2 as SMNVEV (reference sequence).

The chain links TRBV6-1 to TRBJ2-5; TRBD2 might be the D (5 bases). This CDR3 has 16 amino acids. V lost 1 base, J lost 2 bases, and 14 bases lay in between. Germline assignment: CDR1 MNHNS and CDR2 SASEGT. CDR3 loop: CASSEGYREGQETQYF. The CDR3 bases are TGTGCCAGCAGTGAAGGGTATCGGGAAGGGCAAGAGACCCAGTACTTC.

This clone was counted a few times. V gene TRBV27 combines with J gene TRBJ2-3; D ambiguous. The CDR3 is 15 amino acids. V dropped 5 bases and J dropped 7 bases, with 19 bases sitting between them. Germline assignment: CDR1 MNHEY and CDR2 SMNVEV (reference sequence). The CDR3: CASSGFSVAENTQYF. The CDR3 DNA reads TGTGCCAGCAGTGGCTTCAGCGTCGCAGAGAATACGCAGTATTTT.

The J gene is TRBJ2-5, the V gene TRBV5-4; D might be TRBD2 (5 bases). From germline, CDR1 is SGHNT and CDR2 YYREEE (reference sequence). V gave up 2 bases and J gave up 5 bases, with 10 bases separating them. The CDR3 runs to 13 residues. The CDR3: CASSFGLFETQYF. DNA for the CDR3: TGTGCCAGCAGCTTTGGACTCTTTGAGACCCAGTACTTC.

The chain couples TRBV19 to TRBJ1-2, with D perhaps TRBD1 (5 bases). Germline V lookup: CDR1 LNHDA, CDR2 SQIVND (reference sequence). Trimming removed 3 bases at V and 6 bases at J, with 11 bases between. This CDR3 spans 13 amino acids. CDR3 residues: CASSMGQVDGYTF. The CDR3 coding sequence is TGTGCCAGTAGTATGGGGCAGGTGGATGGCTACACCTTC.

This rearrangement joins TRBV4-1 to TRBJ1-2; 9 bases map to TRBD1. The CDR3 is 20 amino acids. CDR1 is MGHRA and CDR2 is YSYEKL in the germline V gene. After removal of 0 bases from V and 3 bases from J, the junction contained 17 bases not matched to a gene. DNA for the CDR3: TGCGCCAGCAGCCAAGAGCCGGGAACACCGGGACAGGGTTTTGACTATGGCTACACCTTC. Its protein is CASSQEPGTPGQGFDYGYTF.

The chain uses TRBV5-1 and TRBJ2-7; TRBD2 matches at 10 bases. Germline CDR1 SGHRS, CDR2 YFSETQ. The CDR3 runs to 14 residues. The V gene end was trimmed by 4 bases and the J gene end by 7 bases; junction bases not matched to a gene: 8. This CDR3 is CASSTGTSAGEQYF. The CDR3 DNA reads as TGCGCCAGCAGCACGGGGACTAGCGCGGGTGAGCAGTACTTC.

The chain has TRBV10-1 and TRBJ2-1; D possibly corresponds to TRBD1 (6 bases). Germline-derived CDR1 and CDR2 are WNHNN and SYGVQD (reference sequence). The CDR3 is 17 amino acids. With 2 bases removed from V and 3 bases from J, the gap between germline ends came to 17 bases. CDR3: CASSESRQETGYNEQFF. CDR3 nucleotide sequence: TGCGCCAGCAGTGAGAGTCGGCAAGAGACAGGCTACAATGAGCAGTTCTTC.

A few counts support this clone. J is TRBJ1-2 and V is TRBV30; 12 bases match TRBD1. The V and J ends lost 4 bases and 7 bases, in that order; junction bases with no gene match: 4. In germline, CDR1 is GTSNPN, CDR2 SVGIG (reference sequence). This CDR3 has 13 residues. The CDR3 sequence: CAWTGTGGLGYTF. The CDR3 coding sequence is TGTGCCTGGACCGGGACAGGGGGCCTTGGCTACACCTTC.

About this clone: Other DNA sequences in the sample encode the same CDR3. V usage is TRBV28 and J usage is TRBJ2-7; tentative D call: TRBD1 (6 bases). V gave up 4 bases and J gave up 1 base, with 14 bases separating them. This CDR3 spans 15 amino acids. Germline CDR1 reads MDHEN; CDR2 reads SYDVKM. The CDR3 DNA reads as TGTGCCAGCAGTTCCCCGACAGGACAGTCCTACGAGCAGTACTTC. Its protein is CASSSPTGQSYEQYF.

This clone has just one count. V and J are TRBV7-2 and TRBJ1-5; D is unresolved. The CDR3 consists of 14 residues. Per the germline V gene, CDR1 is SGHTA and CDR2 is FQGNSA. Trimming pared 5 bases from V and 2 bases from J, leaving 10 bases between. This CDR3 is CASSPGLGNQPQHF. CDR3 sequence (DNA): TGTGCCAGCAGCCCAGGACTCGGCAATCAGCCCCAGCATTTT.

V and J are TRBV12-3 or TRBV12-4 and TRBJ1-2; D call uncertain. The CDR3 runs to 11 residues. The V end was cut by 5 bases, the J end by 8 bases, with 9 bases between. This chain's CDR3 is CASSPLPGYTF. Here the CDR3 DNA reads TGTGCCAGCAGTCCACTCCCAGGCTACACCTTC.

V gene TRBV2 combines with J gene TRBJ1-5, with 9 positions matching TRBD1. The CDR3 is 15 amino acids. Trimming removed 1 base from V and 6 bases from J; junction bases left unmatched: 4. Germline loops: CDR1 SNHLY, CDR2 FYNNEI. CDR3 loop: CASSEVGQGSQPQHF. The CDR3 region has the DNA TGTGCCAGCAGTGAAGTGGGACAGGGCAGTCAGCCCCAGCATTTT.

The V gene is TRBV9, the J gene TRBJ2-1; perhaps TRBD2 as D (6 bases). Germline values: CDR1 SGDLS, CDR2 YYNGEE. This CDR3 comprises 15 residues. V was pared by 4 bases and J by 4 bases, with 15 bases between. The CDR3 DNA reads TGTGCCAGCAGCCCTCCGGGACTGCTGTACAATGAGCAGTTCTTC. Translation: CASSPPGLLYNEQFF.

V and J are TRBV6-1 and TRBJ2-7; D ambiguous. The CDR3 has 14 residues. Trimming stripped 1 base from V and 0 bases from J, with 7 bases between. Germline loops: CDR1 MNHNS, CDR2 SASEGT. The CDR3 spells CASSEGSSSYEQYF. The CDR3 DNA reads as TGTGCCAGCAGTGAAGGTTCTAGCTCCTACGAGCAGTACTTC.

V and J are TRBV18 and TRBJ1-5, with D hard to call. This CDR3 region has 13 residues. V lost 3 bases, J lost 7 bases, and 10 bases lay in between. CDR1 is KGHSH and CDR2 is LQKENI in the germline V gene. For the CDR3, the DNA is TGTGCCAGCTCACCCCCGGGATCCCAGCCCCAGCATTTT. This translates into CASSPPGSQPQHF.

This chain connects TRBV28 to TRBJ2-7; no definite D call. The CDR3 covers 13 residues. In germline, CDR1 is MDHEN, CDR2 SYDVKM. With 7 bases removed from V and 4 bases from J, the gap between germline ends came to 14 bases. This chain's CDR3 is CASIPPSGYEQYF. The DNA for the CDR3 is TGTGCCAGCATTCCCCCTTCAGGTTACGAGCAGTACTTC.

The chain uses TRBV28 and TRBJ1-2; no reliable D call. Germline CDR1 and CDR2: MDHEN and SYDVKM. Trimming stripped 1 base from V and 3 bases from J, with 12 bases between. There are 15 residues in the CDR3. The CDR3 nucleotides read TGTGCCAGCAGTTTATCGGTGGGCTGGGACTATGGCTACACCTTC. Protein product: CASSLSVGWDYGYTF.

Only a few counts were recorded for this clone. The chain employs TRBV29-1 and TRBJ1-6; the D is unclear. V was shortened by 3 bases and J by 10 bases, with 13 bases between the two germline ends. The CDR3 has 13 residues. Looked up from germline, CDR1 is SQVTM and CDR2 is ANQGSEA. In DNA, the CDR3 is TGCAGCGTTGAGGAGACCTTACAATCACCCCTCCACTTT. Translating it yields CSVEETLQSPLHF.

This chain joins TRBV18 and TRBJ2-1; 14 bases align to TRBD2. The junction had 4 bases not matched to a gene; V was cut back by 3 bases and J by 6 bases. Germline CDR1 and CDR2: KGHSH and LQKENI. The CDR3 contains 16 residues. As DNA, the CDR3 is TGTGCCAGCTCACCGGAGACTAGCGGGAGGGCCAATGAGCAGTTCTTC. Amino acid sequence: CASSPETSGRANEQFF.

The V gene is TRBV6-2 or TRBV6-3, the J gene TRBJ2-7; 10 bases map to TRBD2. Germline lookup yields CDR1 MNHEY and CDR2 SVGEGT. CDR3 length: 18 amino acids. J lost 3 bases, V lost 0 bases, and 11 bases had no gene match. CDR3 residues: CASSYSLVLAGSGYEQYF. CDR3 coding DNA: TGTGCCAGCAGTTACTCGTTAGTACTAGCGGGGAGTGGCTACGAGCAGTACTTC.

The CDR3 sequence: CASSVSLAGVYEQYF. The CDR3 coding sequence is TGTGCCAGCAGCGTCTCACTAGCGGGGGTCTACGAGCAGTACTTC. The genes are TRBV9 and TRBJ2-7, with 11 bases that match TRBD2. The CDR3 has 15 amino acids. Trimming removed 2 bases from V and 3 bases from J; junction bases left unmatched: 4. Germline CDR1 is SGDLS and CDR2 is YYNGEE. The full variable domain, in which reference TRBV9 and TRBJ2-7 provide the parts outside the CDR3, is DSGVTQTPKHLITATGQRVTLRCSPRSGDLSVYWYQQSLDQGLQFLIQYYNGEERAKGNILERFSAQQFPDLHSELNLSSLELGDSALYFCASSVSLAGVYEQYFGPGTRLTVT.

The chain recombines TRBV18 with TRBJ1-2, with D possibly being TRBD1 (5 bases). The germline V gene has CDR1 KGHSH and CDR2 LQKENI. The V gene lost 0 bases and the J gene lost 7 bases, with 18 bases spanning the gap. The CDR3 has 16 residues. The CDR3 DNA reads as TGTGCCAGCTCACCACCGAGTACGGGAGGGGTTCCTGGCTACACCTTC. This gives the protein CASSPPSTGGVPGYTF.

The rearrangement links TRBV5-1 to TRBJ1-6; D is possibly TRBD1 (5 bases). The CDR3 runs to 16 residues. Trimming shortened V by 3 bases and J by 6 bases, and 16 bases separated the two germline ends. Germline V gives CDR1 SGHRS, CDR2 YFSETQ. CDR3 in DNA: TGCGCCAGCAGCTGGGGCACACCGGGCCTTAATTCACCCCTCCACTTT. Encoded protein: CASSWGTPGLNSPLHF. Filled out from reference TRBV5-1 and TRBJ1-6, the complete variable domain reads KAGVTQTPRYLIKTRGQQVTLSCSPISGHRSVSWYQQTPGQGLQFLFEYFSETQRNKGNFPGRFSGRQFSNSRSEMNVSTLELGDSALYLCASSWGTPGLNSPLHFGNGTRLTVT.

The V gene is TRBV3-1 (or the pseudogene TRBV3-2), the J gene TRBJ2-1; tentatively, D is TRBD2 (5 bases). Trimming took 8 bases from V and 4 from J, leaving 9 bases between them. In germline, CDR1 is LGHDT, CDR2 YNNKEL (reference sequence). The CDR3 is made up of 12 amino acids. CDR3 coding DNA: TGTGCCAGCGGGAGCGGTTACAATGAGCAGTTCTTC. It encodes CASGSGYNEQFF.

The V gene is TRBV9, the J gene TRBJ2-1; 9 bases map to TRBD2. The ends lost 3 bases at V and 5 bases at J; junction bases unmatched: 9. Germline V lookup: CDR1 SGDLS, CDR2 YYNGEE. This CDR3 has 16 amino acids. CDR3 residues: CASSGPSGGINNEQFF. The CDR3 bases are TGTGCCAGCAGCGGGCCGAGCGGGGGGATCAACAATGAGCAGTTCTTC. The whole variable domain, filled in from reference TRBV9 and TRBJ2-1, reads DSGVTQTPKHLITATGQRVTLRCSPRSGDLSVYWYQQSLDQGLQFLIQYYNGEERAKGNILERFSAQQFPDLHSELNLSSLELGDSALYFCASSGPSGGINNEQFFGPGTRLTVL.

The table lists this clone with a count of one. The chain recombines TRBV7-9 with TRBJ1-2; D is ambiguous. The CDR3 loop spans 11 amino acids. Germline assignment: CDR1 SEHNR and CDR2 FQNEAQ (reference sequence). Trimming cost V 5 bases and J 5 bases, with 6 bases left between them. The CDR3 bases are TGTGCCAGCAGCCCCTTATATGGCTACACCTTC. This gives the protein CASSPLYGYTF. The complete variable domain, with remaining parts taken from reference TRBV7-9 and TRBJ1-2, reads DTGVSQNPRHKITKRGQNVTFRCDPISEHNRLYWYRQTLGQGPEFLTYFQNEAQLEKSRLLSDRFSAERPKGSFSTLEIQRTEQGDSAMYLCASSPLYGYTFGSGTRLTVV.